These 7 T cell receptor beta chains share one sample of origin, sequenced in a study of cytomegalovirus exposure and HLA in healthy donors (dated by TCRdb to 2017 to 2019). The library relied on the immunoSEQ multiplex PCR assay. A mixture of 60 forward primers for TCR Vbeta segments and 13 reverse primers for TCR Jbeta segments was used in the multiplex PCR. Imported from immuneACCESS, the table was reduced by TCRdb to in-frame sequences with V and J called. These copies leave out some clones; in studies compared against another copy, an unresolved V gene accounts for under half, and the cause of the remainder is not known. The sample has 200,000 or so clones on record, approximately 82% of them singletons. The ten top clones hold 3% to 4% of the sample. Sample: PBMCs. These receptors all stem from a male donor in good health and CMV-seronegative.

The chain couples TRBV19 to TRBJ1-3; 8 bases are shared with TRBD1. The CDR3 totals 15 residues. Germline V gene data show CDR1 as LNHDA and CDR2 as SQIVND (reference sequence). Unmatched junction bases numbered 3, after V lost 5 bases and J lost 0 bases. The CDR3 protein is CASSPGGYSGNTIYF. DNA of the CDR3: TGTGCCAGTAGTCCAGGGGGCTACTCTGGAAACACCATATATTTT.

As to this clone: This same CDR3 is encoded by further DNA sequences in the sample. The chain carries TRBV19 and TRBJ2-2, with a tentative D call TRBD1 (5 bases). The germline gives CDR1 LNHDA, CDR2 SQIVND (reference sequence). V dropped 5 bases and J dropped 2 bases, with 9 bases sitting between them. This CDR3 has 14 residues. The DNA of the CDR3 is TGTGCCAGTAGTCCGACAGCTAACACCGGGGAGCTGTTTTTT. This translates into CASSPTANTGELFF.

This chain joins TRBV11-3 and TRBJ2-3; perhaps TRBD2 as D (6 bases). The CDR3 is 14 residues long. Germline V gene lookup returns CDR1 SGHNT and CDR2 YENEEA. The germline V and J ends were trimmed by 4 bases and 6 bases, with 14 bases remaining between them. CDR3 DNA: TGTGCCAGCAGCTCCACCTTTGGGGGGGATACGCAGTATTTT. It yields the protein CASSSTFGGDTQYF. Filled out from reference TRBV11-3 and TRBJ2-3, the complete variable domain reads EAGVVQSPRYKIIEKKQPVAFWCNPISGHNTLYWYLQNLGQGPELLIRYENEEAVDDSQLPKDRFSAERLKGVDSTLKIQPAELGDSAVYLCASSSTFGGDTQYFGPGTRLTVL.

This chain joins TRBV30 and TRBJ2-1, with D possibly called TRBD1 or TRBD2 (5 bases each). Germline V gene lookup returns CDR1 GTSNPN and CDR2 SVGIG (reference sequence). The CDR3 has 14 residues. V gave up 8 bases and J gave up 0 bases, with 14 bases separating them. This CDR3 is CAGTPSGSYNEQFF. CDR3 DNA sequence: TGTGCCGGGACCCCCTCGGGCTCCTACAATGAGCAGTTCTTC.

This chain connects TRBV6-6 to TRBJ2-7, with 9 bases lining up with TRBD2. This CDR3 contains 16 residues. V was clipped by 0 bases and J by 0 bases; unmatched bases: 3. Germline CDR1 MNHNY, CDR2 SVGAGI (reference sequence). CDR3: CASSYSRLAASYEQYF. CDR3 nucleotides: TGTGCCAGCAGTTACTCGAGACTAGCGGCCTCCTACGAGCAGTACTTC.

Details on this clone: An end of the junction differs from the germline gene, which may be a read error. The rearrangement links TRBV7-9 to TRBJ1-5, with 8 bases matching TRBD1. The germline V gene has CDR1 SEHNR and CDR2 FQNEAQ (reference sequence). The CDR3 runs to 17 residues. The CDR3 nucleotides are TGTTCCAGCAGCTCTACAGGGGGGGCGGAAAGCAATCAGCCCCAGCATTTT. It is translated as CSSSSTGGAESNQPQHF.

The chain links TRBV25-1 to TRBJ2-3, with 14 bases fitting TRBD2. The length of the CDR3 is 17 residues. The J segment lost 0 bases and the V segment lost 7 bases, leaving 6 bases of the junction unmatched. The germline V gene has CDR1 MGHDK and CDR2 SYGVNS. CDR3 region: CASTTRTSGRSTDTQYF. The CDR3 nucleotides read TGTGCCAGCACAACCAGGACTAGCGGGAGGAGCACAGATACGCAGTATTTT.